These 4 T cell receptor beta chains originate from one sample sequenced in a study of regulatory T cells in long-lasting Graves disease. Building of the TCR beta libraries involved iRepertoire HTBI primers and Arm-PCR of CDR3 regions. TCRdb reprocessed the multiplex PCR reads via MiXCR and lists one record per CDR3 protein. The top ten hold about 23% of the sample, which has roughly 440,000 distinct CDR3 sequences, less than 20% seen once. Time point: newly diagnosed GD, antithyroid drugs for less than 3 months. PBMCs were the source of the RNA used for TCR sequencing. Another study also made use of these data, one on T cells in Graves' hyperthyroidism and ophthalmopathy.

The material sequenced was peripheral blood mononuclear cells (PBMCs), taken at new diagnosis, from a patient treated with antithyroid drugs. The receptors were gathered from a woman between 18 and 30 years old with Graves disease.

This chain uses TRBV5-1 with TRBJ2-1; 7 nucleotides line up with TRBD2. The CDR3 is made up of 17 amino acids. Germline CDR1 SGHRS, CDR2 YFSETQ. V was clipped by 1 base and J by 4 bases; unmatched bases: 11. The CDR3 bases are TGCGCCAGCAGCTTGCTCTCTCTAGCGGAGGCATACAATGAGCAGTTCTTC. It translates to CASSLLSLAEAYNEQFF.

This clonotype was observed at least ten times. The chain uses TRBV7-9 and TRBJ2-1; 14 positions agree with TRBD2. This CDR3 region has 20 residues. Germline V gene lookup returns CDR1 SEHNR and CDR2 FQNEAQ (reference sequence). The junction had 10 bases not matched to a gene; V was cut back by 3 bases and J by 0 bases. The CDR3 loop reads CASSFLRTSGRPNSYNEQFF. The CDR3 DNA reads TGTGCCAGCAGCTTCCTGCGGACTAGCGGGAGGCCGAACTCCTACAATGAGCAGTTCTTC. Combining the CDR3 with reference TRBV7-9 and TRBJ2-1 gives the whole variable domain DTGVSQNPRHKITKRGQNVTFRCDPISEHNRLYWYRQTLGQGPEFLTYFQNEAQLEKSRLLSDRFSAERPKGSFSTLEIQRTEQGDSAMYLCASSFLRTSGRPNSYNEQFFGPGTRLTVL.

In its sample, this clonotype was seen many times. J is TRBJ1-2 and V is TRBV5-1; D is perhaps TRBD1 (5 bases). Germline V lookup: CDR1 SGHRS, CDR2 YFSETQ. V was cut by 5 bases and J by 3 bases, with 11 bases left in between. The CDR3 spans 13 residues. In nucleotides, the CDR3 is TGCGCCAGCAGGACCGACAGAGACTATGGCTACACCTTC. Protein product: CASRTDRDYGYTF.

This clonotype appeared a few times. The chain has TRBV5-1 and TRBJ1-1; D ambiguous. V lost 4 bases and J lost 1, with 14 bases in between. The CDR3 totals 15 residues. The germline CDR1 and CDR2 sequences are SGHRS and YFSETQ. As DNA, the CDR3 is TGCGCCAGCAGCCAAGAACCCGCATGGAACACTGAAGCTTTCTTT. Translation: CASSQEPAWNTEAFF.